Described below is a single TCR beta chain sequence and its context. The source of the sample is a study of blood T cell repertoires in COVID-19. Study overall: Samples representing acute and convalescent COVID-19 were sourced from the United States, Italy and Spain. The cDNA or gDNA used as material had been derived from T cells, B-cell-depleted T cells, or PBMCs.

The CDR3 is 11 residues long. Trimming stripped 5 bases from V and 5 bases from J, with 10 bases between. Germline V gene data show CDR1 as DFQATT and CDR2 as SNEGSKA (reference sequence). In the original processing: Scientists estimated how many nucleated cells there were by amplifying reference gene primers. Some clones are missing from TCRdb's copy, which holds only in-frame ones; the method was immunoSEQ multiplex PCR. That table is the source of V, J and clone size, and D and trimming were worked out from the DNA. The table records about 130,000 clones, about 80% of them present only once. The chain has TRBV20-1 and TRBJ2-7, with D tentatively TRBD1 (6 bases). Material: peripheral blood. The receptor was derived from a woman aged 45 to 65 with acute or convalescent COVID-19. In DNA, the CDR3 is TGCAGTGCTTACAGGGTCCACGAGCAGTACTTC. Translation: CSAYRVHEQYF.